The entry below gives a single T cell receptor beta chain sequence along with its context. The antigen remains unidentified. The sample is drawn from a study of cytomegalovirus exposure and HLA in healthy donors. From germline, CDR1 is SGHDT and CDR2 YYEEEE. The CDR3 runs 16 residues. The V gene lost 0 bases and the J gene lost 0 bases, with 13 bases spanning the gap. The PCR used 60 Vbeta and 13 Jbeta primers. Some clones are missing from TCRdb's copy, which holds only in-frame ones; the method was immunoSEQ multiplex PCR. The table has around 200,000 clones, 70% to 90% seen once. The study's findings and limits: Researchers counted 164 TCR beta chains as cytomegalovirus-associated. In a later analysis, an Asian-associated ancestry cluster reportedly showed fewer N-insertions than the roughly 690-donor mean.

Input material: PBMCs. The TCR originated in a woman aged 25-40 years in good health and CMV-seronegative. V and J are TRBV5-6 and TRBJ2-7; a possible D gene is TRBD1 (5 bases). CDR3 loop: CASSLVTYQGSYEQYF. Here the CDR3 DNA reads TGTGCCAGCAGCTTGGTAACTTACCAGGGCTCCTACGAGCAGTACTTC.